This TCR beta chain appears in the sequencing data of a study of blood T cell repertoires in COVID-19. Produced via immunoSEQ multiplex PCR; TCRdb's table is partial and in-frame only. The table includes 210,000 or so clones, 65% to 85% detected once. The CDR3 extends over 14 amino acids. Germline CDR1 reads DFQATT; CDR2 reads SNEGSKA (reference sequence). V was clipped by 3 bases and J by 0 bases; unmatched bases: 4. This TCR was recovered from a man aged 45-65 years with active or convalescent COVID-19. The chain employs TRBV20-1 and TRBJ2-7; TRBD2 matches 8 bases. Sequencing was carried out using peripheral blood. The CDR3 region is CSASRTSGSYEQYF. The CDR3 bases are TGCAGTGCTAGTCGTACTAGCGGCTCCTACGAGCAGTACTTC.